Below, 30 T cell receptor beta chains from the same sample are listed, as sequenced in a study of immune evolution from preneoplasia to lung adenocarcinoma. The table came from immunoSEQ multiplex PCR; TCRdb's copy has only in-frame clones and leaves some out. The table includes several thousand clones, around 82% detected once. The sequenced sample was FFPE adjacent normal lung tissue. These receptors all come from a person aged 55-85 years with lung adenocarcinoma.

Note on this clone: Its ends do not fully match the called genes, so a read error is possible. This chain uses TRBV6-1 with TRBJ1-4; D remains ambiguous. The CDR3 is made up of 14 amino acids. Germline V lookup: CDR1 MNHNS, CDR2 SASEGT. The CDR3 reads CASREGPTNEKLFF. The CDR3 coding sequence is TGTGCCAGCAGAGAAGGTCCAACTAATGAAAAACTGTTTTTT.

This chain links TRBV28 with TRBJ2-7, with D perhaps assigned TRBD1 or TRBD2 (5 bases each). V lost 4 bases, J lost 3 bases, and 19 bases lay in between. The CDR3 has 16 amino acids. Per germline, CDR1 MDHEN and CDR2 SYDVKM. The DNA for the CDR3 is TGTGCCAGCAGTTCACCTTTAAACCGGGACGGCTACGAGCAGTACTTC. It yields the protein CASSSPLNRDGYEQYF.

A single count supports this clone. V is TRBV7-2 and J is TRBJ2-3; D is perhaps TRBD2 (5 bases). Trimming cost V 5 bases and J 1 base, with 13 bases left between them. The CDR3 is 15 residues long. Germline CDR1 SGHTA, CDR2 FQGNSA. In DNA form, the CDR3 reads TGTGCCAGCAGCCCGCAAGCGGCGGGCACAGATACGCAGTATTTT. Protein: CASSPQAAGTDTQYF.

The chain couples TRBV4-2 to TRBJ2-3, with 7 bases lining up with TRBD2. The CDR3 runs 15 residues. Germline V gene lookup returns CDR1 LGHNA and CDR2 YNFKEQ. V lost 9 bases, J lost 3 bases, and 12 bases stayed unmatched. Here the CDR3 DNA reads TGTGCCAGTTCCGGGGAGGGAGTAGGAACAGATACGCAGTATTTT. Protein sequence: CASSGEGVGTDTQYF.

The chain carries TRBV6-5 and TRBJ1-4, with unresolved D. CDR1 is MNHEY and CDR2 is SVGAGI in the germline V gene. This CDR3 has 13 residues. Trimming took off 2 bases at V and 4 bases at J, with 5 bases between the two ends. Written as DNA, the CDR3 is TGTGCCAGCAGTTACAGACTTAATGAAAAACTGTTTTTT. Protein sequence: CASSYRLNEKLFF.

This chain joins TRBV20-1 and TRBJ1-2; the D is unclear. The ends were cut back, 2 bases at V and 8 bases at J, with 9 bases in the middle. The CDR3 is made up of 11 amino acids. The germline V gene has CDR1 DFQATT and CDR2 SNEGSKA (reference sequence). The CDR3 loop reads CSARHGYGYTF. DNA for the CDR3: TGCAGTGCTAGACATGGTTACGGCTACACCTTC.

V is TRBV6-5 and J is TRBJ2-5; 7 nucleotides agree with TRBD1. With 2 bases clipped from V and 5 bases from J, the junction kept 8 bases outside the gene matches. The germline CDR1 and CDR2 sequences are MNHEY and SVGAGI. The CDR3 consists of 15 residues. The CDR3 nucleotides read TGTGCCAGCAGTTACGCAGCCCAGGGACAGGAGACCCAGTACTTC. It is translated as CASSYAAQGQETQYF.

The chain recombines TRBV9 with TRBJ2-2; D not certain. Germline V gives CDR1 SGDLS, CDR2 YYNGEE. Trimming took 0 bases from V and 4 from J, leaving 10 bases between them. The CDR3 consists of 15 residues. The CDR3 nucleotides are TGTGCCAGCAGCGTAGACAGCAGGACCACCGGGGAGCTGTTTTTT. Its translation is CASSVDSRTTGELFF.

V usage is TRBV25-1 and J usage is TRBJ1-2; D is undetermined. CDR1 MGHDK and CDR2 SYGVNS come from the germline V gene. Trimming left V 3 bases short and J 8 bases short, with 13 bases between. This CDR3 has 13 residues. The CDR3 is CASSDRWDGGYTF. In nucleotides, the CDR3 is TGTGCCAGCAGTGACCGTTGGGATGGGGGCTACACCTTC.

The table lists this clone with a few counts. The chain employs TRBV2 and TRBJ2-3; possibly TRBD2 for D (6 bases). CDR1 SNHLY and CDR2 FYNNEI come from the germline V gene. CDR3 size: 14 residues. V lost 7 bases, J lost 1 base, and 12 bases lay in between. CDR3 protein: CASTGEGGTDTQYF. As DNA, the CDR3 is TGTGCCAGCACGGGAGAGGGAGGCACAGATACGCAGTATTTT.

The chain employs TRBV30 and TRBJ2-7, with TRBD1 identical over 7 bases. The CDR3 spans 11 residues. V shed 6 bases and J 6 bases; nucleotides not matched to a gene: 5. Germline loops: CDR1 GTSNPN, CDR2 SVGIG (reference sequence). The CDR3 DNA reads TGTGCCTGCACCAGGGGGATCGAGCAGTACTTC. Amino acids: CACTRGIEQYF.

This clone has a handful of counts. The gene calls are TRBV6-5 and TRBJ1-2; D perhaps matches TRBD1 (5 bases). Germline loops: CDR1 MNHEY, CDR2 SVGAGI. This CDR3 has 12 residues. The V and J ends lost 7 bases and 8 bases respectively, with 14 bases between them. CDR3 residues: CASKWGNYGYTF. CDR3 bases: TGTGCCAGCAAATGGGGGAATTACGGCTACACCTTC.

The chain joins TRBV7-9 to TRBJ1-4; D ambiguous. The CDR3 loop spans 12 amino acids. Trimming removed 4 bases from V and 10 bases from J, with 10 bases in between. CDR1 and CDR2 (germline): SEHNR, FQNEAQ (reference sequence). The CDR3 region has the DNA TGTGCCAGCAGCTACAAGGAGGGAAAACTGTTTTTT. It encodes CASSYKEGKLFF.

A word on this clone: The same CDR3 also results from other DNA sequences found in this sample. The J gene is TRBJ2-3, the V gene TRBV9, with 8 bases matching TRBD1. This CDR3 spans 14 amino acids. The germline V gene has CDR1 SGDLS and CDR2 YYNGEE. V was clipped by 0 bases and J by 4 bases; unmatched bases: 1. This chain's CDR3 is CASSVAQGADTQYF. The CDR3 nucleotides read TGTGCCAGCAGCGTAGCACAGGGGGCAGATACGCAGTATTTT. Supplemented by reference TRBV9 and TRBJ2-3, the full variable domain reads DSGVTQTPKHLITATGQRVTLRCSPRSGDLSVYWYQQSLDQGLQFLIQYYNGEERAKGNILERFSAQQFPDLHSELNLSSLELGDSALYFCASSVAQGADTQYFGPGTRLTVL.

Within the sample, this clone is medium-sized (0.01 to 0.1%). At the DNA level, this CDR3 is encoded by other sequences in the same sample as well. The chain is built from TRBV9 and TRBJ2-7; D is possibly TRBD2 (6 bases). Germline V CDR1 and CDR2: SGDLS, YYNGEE. The germline V and J ends were trimmed by 0 bases and 1 base, with 11 bases remaining between them. The CDR3 length is 15 residues. CDR3 in DNA: TGTGCCAGCAGCGTAGGGGGGGACGTATCCTACGAGCAGTACTTC. It specifies CASSVGGDVSYEQYF.

Only a few counts were recorded for this clone. V and J are TRBV19 and TRBJ1-1, with TRBD1 matching 8 bases. CDR1 is LNHDA, CDR2 SQIVND, per germline (reference sequence). J was trimmed by 6 bases and V by 9 bases; bases with no gene match: 15. The CDR3 has 15 residues. CDR3 residues: CASNIPGGETSEAFF. The CDR3 DNA follows: TGTGCCAGCAACATCCCAGGGGGCGAAACCTCTGAAGCTTTCTTT.

J is TRBJ2-3 and V is TRBV7-9, with D possibly being TRBD1 or TRBD2 (5 bases each). The CDR3 has 14 amino acids. Germline V lookup: CDR1 SEHNR, CDR2 FQNEAQ (reference sequence). V lost 7 bases to trimming and J lost 5 bases, with 16 bases between them. The CDR3 here is CASILGALRDTQYF. The CDR3 DNA reads as TGTGCCAGCATTCTCGGGGCCTTGAGAGATACGCAGTATTTT.

CDR3 amino acids: CATEGDTQYF. The CDR3 DNA reads TGTGCCACTGAGGGAGATACGCAGTATTTT. This chain links TRBV19 with TRBJ2-3, with TRBD2 as a possible D gene (5 bases). This CDR3 comprises 10 residues. V was pared by 10 bases and J by 5 bases, with 7 bases between. CDR1 and CDR2 (germline): LNHDA, SQIVND (reference sequence).

V usage is TRBV5-4 and J usage is TRBJ1-4; D unresolved. The CDR3 covers 14 residues. The V gene lost 4 bases and the J gene lost 4 bases, with 11 bases spanning the gap. Germline-derived CDR1 and CDR2 are SGHNT and YYREEE (reference sequence). The CDR3 bases are TGTGCCAGCAGCGATCAGGCGGGTAATGAAAAACTGTTTTTT. As protein: CASSDQAGNEKLFF.

The chain is built from TRBV11-2 and TRBJ1-5; D is undetermined. The CDR3 spans 16 residues. V was trimmed by 3 bases and J by 0 bases, leaving 12 bases between them. Germline values: CDR1 SGHAT, CDR2 FQNNGV. The CDR3 protein is CASSFGSTHSNQPQHF. The CDR3 region has the DNA TGTGCCAGCAGCTTTGGCTCTACCCATAGCAATCAGCCCCAGCATTTT.

The gene calls are TRBV6-5 and TRBJ1-1; 7 nucleotides agree with TRBD1. Per germline, CDR1 MNHEY and CDR2 SVGAGI. J gave up 3 bases and V 6 bases, and 4 bases lay outside the gene matches. This CDR3 spans 13 amino acids. CDR3 coding DNA: TGTGCCAGCAGCCGACAGGGAGACACTGAAGCTTTCTTT. This codes for CASSRQGDTEAFF.

This chain uses TRBV10-3 with TRBJ2-5, with 13 bases lining up with TRBD2. The CDR3 is 16 residues long. The trim removed 2 bases at V and 1 base at J, leaving 1 base unmatched. Germline lookup yields CDR1 ENHRY and CDR2 SYGVKD. This chain's CDR3 is CAISEGLAGVQETQYF. The CDR3 bases are TGTGCCATCAGTGAGGGACTAGCGGGAGTCCAAGAGACCCAGTACTTC.

As DNA, the CDR3 is TGTGCCAGCAGTGAACTCGCGGCGGGGAACACTGAAGCTTTCTTT. Translation: CASSELAAGNTEAFF. The genes are TRBV25-1 and TRBJ1-1; no definite D call. Per germline, CDR1 MGHDK and CDR2 SYGVNS. This CDR3 contains 15 residues. V lost 2 bases to trimming and J lost 1 base, with 11 bases between them.

The V and J genes are TRBV7-2 and TRBJ2-7; 7 positions agree with TRBD1. This CDR3 is 13 amino acids long. With 2 bases clipped from V and 3 bases from J, the junction kept 1 base outside the gene matches. Per the germline V gene, CDR1 is SGHTA and CDR2 is FQGNSA. The CDR3 sequence: CASSLTGVYEQYV. The CDR3 nucleotides are TGTGCCAGCAGCTTAACAGGGGTCTACGAGCAGTACGTC.

The chain recombines TRBV5-1 with TRBJ2-1; D perhaps matches TRBD1 (6 bases). The CDR3 sequence is 16 residues long. V gave up 0 bases and J gave up 0 bases, with 10 bases separating them. Germline V gene sequence: CDR1 SGHRS, CDR2 YFSETQ. The DNA of the CDR3 is TGCGCCAGCAGCTTGGCCGGGACAAGCTCCTACAATGAGCAGTTCTTC. Translated: CASSLAGTSSYNEQFF.

V usage is TRBV11-2 and J usage is TRBJ2-7; D is unclear. The ends were cut back, 2 bases at V and 4 bases at J, with 6 bases in the middle. Germline V gene lookup returns CDR1 SGHAT and CDR2 FQNNGV. The CDR3 consists of 12 residues. The CDR3 region has the DNA TGTGCCAGCAGCTTACCGGTTTACGAGCAGTACTTC. This translates into CASSLPVYEQYF.

In its sample, this clone was seen once. The V and J genes are TRBV6-4 and TRBJ2-1; TRBD2 matches 9 bases. V was clipped by 2 bases and J by 2 bases; unmatched bases: 4. The germline V gene encodes CDR1 MRHNA and CDR2 SNTAGT. This CDR3 contains 16 residues. The CDR3 DNA sequence: TGTGCCAGCAGTGACCAGGGACTAGCTCCCTACAATGAGCAGTTCTTC. This gives the protein CASSDQGLAPYNEQFF.

The chain carries TRBV29-1 and TRBJ1-2; D call uncertain. The CDR3 loop spans 14 amino acids. The germline gives CDR1 SQVTM, CDR2 ANQGSEA. The V and J ends lost 3 bases and 0 bases respectively, with 11 bases between them. For the CDR3, the DNA is TGCAGCGTTGACTCCCCCGCGGCTAACTATGGCTACACCTTC. This gives the protein CSVDSPAANYGYTF.

The genes are TRBV10-2 and TRBJ2-3; TRBD1 aligns across 7 bases. The ends lost 5 bases at V and 1 base at J; junction bases unmatched: 6. CDR1 and CDR2 (germline): WSHSY, SAAADI. The CDR3 sequence is 15 residues long. CDR3 in amino acids: CASSRTGDRTDTQYF. The CDR3 DNA sequence: TGCGCCAGCAGTAGAACAGGGGACCGCACAGATACGCAGTATTTT.

This clone was seen a few times. The rearrangement uses TRBV28 and TRBJ2-3; D perhaps matches TRBD2 (6 bases). Germline V lookup: CDR1 MDHEN, CDR2 SYDVKM. The CDR3 is 14 residues long. V gave up 6 bases and J gave up 3 bases, with 13 bases separating them. The CDR3 region is CASRPGLLTDTQYF. The CDR3 nucleotides are TGTGCCAGCAGGCCGGGACTGCTTACAGATACGCAGTATTTT. Supplemented by reference TRBV28 and TRBJ2-3, the full variable domain reads DVKVTQSSRYLVKRTGEKVFLECVQDMDHENMFWYRQDPGLGLRLIYFSYDVKMKEKGDIPEGYSVSREKKERFSLILESASTNQTSMYLCASRPGLLTDTQYFGPGTRLTVL.